This T cell receptor (beta chain) appears in the sequencing data of a study of blood T cell repertoires in COVID-19 (TCRdb year 2020). Turning to the overall study: Samples covering the acute and convalescent phases of COVID-19 were provided by collaborators in the United States, Italy and Spain. The prospective study material was composed of cDNA or gDNA derived from T cells, B-cell-depleted T cells, or PBMCs. Deeply sampled blood TCRbeta repertoires from subjects exposed to, actively infected with, or recovered from COVID-19 were included in the dataset. The repertoires were released in a freely available public database intended as a resource for research on the immune response to SARS-CoV-2. The samples were drawn from two sources: the first 160 participants of the ongoing ImmuneRACE study, and 1,000 to 1,500 subjects contributed by 6 global collaborators. The sample metadata nearly always contained a de-identified subject ID, COVID-19 status, age in years and sex. Where available, HLA class I and class II types were taken from metadata supplied by the sample provider and were not determined by assay-based typing. Paper-wide results and their limitations: The amount of clinical and demographic metadata varied by source and participant and was provided uncurated.

There are 16 amino acids in the CDR3, from cysteine to phenylalanine inclusive. Only the CDR3 DNA stays, 48 bases, in frame from base 1. V has 2 bases trimmed and J has 4 bases trimmed; junction bases matching no gene number 7. From the germline V gene, CDR1 is SGHTS and CDR2 is YDEGEE. Each collaborating institution followed its own protocols to collect whole blood in K2EDTA tubes. For TCRbeta analysis, collaborators shipped samples in one of three forms: frozen whole blood, isolated PBMCs, or DNA extracted from either of those sample types. On this clone itself: This receptor's antigen is unknown. No quality values exist for individual bases; no much larger clone is one base distant.

TCRbeta CDR3 regions were amplified from genomic DNA using the immunoSEQ Assay, a bias-controlled multiplex PCR. The original pipeline was this. Within the assay, amplification of reference gene primers was used to estimate how many nucleated cells each sample contained. Sequence reads were collapsed and filtered to measure the absolute abundance of every unique TCRbeta CDR3 rearrangement. For each sample, productive Simpson clonality was calculated as the square root of Simpson's diversity index over productive rearrangements. The clones in this table, taken by TCRdb from immuneACCESS, are in-frame only. Not every clone is retained; where verified, under half of the shortfall comes from an unresolved V gene, and the cause of the rest is unknown. V and J calls and clone size are as listed in that table; D and trimming were resolved from the DNA. This sample lists about 120,000 clones; around 91% were detected once. Of the sample, around 30% is held by the ten largest clones.

The sample taken for sequencing was peripheral blood. The chain is assembled from TRBV5-8 and TRBJ2-3; TRBD2 matches 10 bases in the middle. This receptor was identified in a man between 65 and 85 years old with active or convalescent COVID-19. At the DNA level, the sequence is TGTGCCAGCAGCTTTGGGCTAGCGGGAGTAGCAGATACGCAGTATTTT. The translation is CASSFGLAGVADTQYF.